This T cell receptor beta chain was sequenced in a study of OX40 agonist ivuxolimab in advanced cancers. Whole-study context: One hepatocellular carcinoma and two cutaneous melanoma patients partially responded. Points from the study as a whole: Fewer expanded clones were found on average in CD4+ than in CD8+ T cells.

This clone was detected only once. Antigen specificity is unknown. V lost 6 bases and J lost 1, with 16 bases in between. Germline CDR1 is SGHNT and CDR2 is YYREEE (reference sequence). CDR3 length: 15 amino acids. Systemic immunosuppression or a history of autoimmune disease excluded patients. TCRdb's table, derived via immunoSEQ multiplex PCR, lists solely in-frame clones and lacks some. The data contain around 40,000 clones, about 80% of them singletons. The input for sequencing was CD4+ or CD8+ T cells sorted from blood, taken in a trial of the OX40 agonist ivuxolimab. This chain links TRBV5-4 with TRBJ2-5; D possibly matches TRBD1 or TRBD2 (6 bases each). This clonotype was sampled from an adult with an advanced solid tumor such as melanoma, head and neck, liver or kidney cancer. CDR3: CASTLNGGLQETQYF. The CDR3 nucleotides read TGTGCCAGCACCCTAAACGGGGGCCTCCAAGAGACCCAGTACTTC.